The 17 T cell receptor beta chains presented below share a single source sample, sequenced in a study of naive and memory T cell subsets. Findings and caveats of the study: Possibly reflecting memory cells re-expressing CD45RA, a few larger clonotypes occurred in naive repertoires, especially CD8.

Two oligonucleotides, mixed equimolar, formed the beta constant-region primer covering TRBC1 and TRBC2. The ligated cDNA underwent four PCR rounds using SP2 and nested alpha and beta constant-region primers. MiXCR was run by TCRdb on the UMI-ligation and nested PCR reads, yielding one entry per CDR3 protein. The sample lists about 99,000 distinct CDR3 sequences, more than 14% occurring once. These receptors have no identified antigens. Sequenced input: naive CD8+ T cells from blood. The receptor set was obtained from a human donor in good health.

V and J are TRBV5-4 and TRBJ2-3, with D unclear. Trimming took off 6 bases at V and 0 bases at J, with 14 bases between the two ends. The CDR3 covers 15 residues. Germline-derived CDR1 and CDR2 are SGHNT and YYREEE (reference sequence). The CDR3 loop is CASKFIGSSTDTQYF. The CDR3 DNA is TGTGCCAGCAAGTTCATCGGGTCAAGCACAGATACGCAGTATTTT. Complete variable domain (other parts from reference TRBV5-4 and TRBJ2-3): ETGVTQSPTHLIKTRGQQVTLRCSSQSGHNTVSWYQQALGQGPQFIFQYYREEENGRGNFPPRFSGLQFPNYSSELNVNALELDDSALYLCASKFIGSSTDTQYFGPGTRLTVL.

The CDR3: CASSIGQGSGTEAFF. CDR3 DNA: TGTGCCAGTAGTATCGGACAGGGGTCAGGCACTGAAGCTTTCTTT. The chain joins TRBV19 to TRBJ1-1, with TRBD1 matching over 9 bases. The trim removed 3 bases at V and 4 bases at J, leaving 6 bases unmatched. This CDR3 contains 15 residues. CDR1 is LNHDA and CDR2 is SQIVND in the germline V gene (reference sequence).

This clonotype was observed at least ten times. V and J are TRBV20-1 and TRBJ1-3; D is undetermined. CDR3 length equals 14 residues. Per the germline V gene, CDR1 is DFQATT and CDR2 is SNEGSKA (reference sequence). Deletions cut 3 bases from V and 0 bases from J, with 9 bases between. The CDR3 nucleotides read TGCAGTGCTAGGCCCGCGGACTCTGGAAACACCATATATTTT. Translation gives CSARPADSGNTIYF.

The chain employs TRBV29-1 and TRBJ2-5, with 7 bases aligning to TRBD1. CDR1 SQVTM and CDR2 ANQGSEA come from the germline V gene. J was trimmed by 5 bases and V by 6 bases; bases with no gene match: 9. This CDR3 spans 13 amino acids. CDR3 bases: TGCAGCGTGTTGACAGGGAGCACGGAGACCCAGTACTTC. Translated: CSVLTGSTETQYF.

This chain links TRBV27 with TRBJ1-5; TRBD1 matches at 9 bases. Germline assignment: CDR1 MNHEY and CDR2 SMNVEV (reference sequence). The trim removed 5 bases at V and 4 bases at J, leaving 0 bases unmatched. The CDR3 totals 13 residues. The CDR3 bases are TGTGCCAGCAGTGGGACAGGGAATCAGCCCCAGCATTTT. Residues: CASSGTGNQPQHF.

V and J are TRBV25-1 and TRBJ2-2, with a weak D call TRBD1 (5 bases). V was trimmed by 9 bases and J by 6 bases, leaving 11 bases between them. Looked up from germline, CDR1 is MGHDK and CDR2 is SYGVNS. The CDR3 is 12 amino acids. The CDR3 DNA is TGTGCCAGTTGGGGCAACGCCGGGGAGCTGTTTTTT. Its translation: CASWGNAGELFF.

This clonotype was seen many times. The chain employs TRBV10-3 and TRBJ2-1, with 7 positions matching TRBD1. The CDR3 covers 14 residues. Germline V gene lookup returns CDR1 ENHRY and CDR2 SYGVKD. The V segment lost 7 bases and the J segment 7 bases; nucleotides outside the gene matches: 10. The CDR3 spells CAIKAQGVANEQFF. CDR3 nucleotides: TGTGCCATCAAGGCGCAGGGGGTTGCGAATGAGCAGTTCTTC.

In this sample, this clonotype turned up a few times. One junction end does not reproduce the germline sequence, and a read error may be involved. The chain recombines TRBV4-1 with TRBJ1-2; 10 positions agree with TRBD1. Germline-derived CDR1 and CDR2 are MGHRA and YSYEKL. The CDR3 is 16 residues long. CDR3 protein: CASSQGQGVFRYGYTF. CDR3 DNA: TGCGCCAGCAGTCAAGGACAGGGGGTCTTTCGCTATGGCTACACCTTC.

The sample holds a few counts of this clonotype. This chain joins TRBV7-9 and TRBJ2-1; D gene uncertain. There are 10 residues in the CDR3. V dropped 6 bases and J dropped 9 bases, with 6 bases sitting between them. Germline CDR1 is SEHNR and CDR2 is FQNEAQ (reference sequence). CDR3 bases: TGTGCCAGCAGTGGGGTTGAGCAGTTCTTC. It yields the protein CASSGVEQFF.

This chain links TRBV27 with TRBJ1-6; 10 nucleotides line up with TRBD1. CDR3 length: 16 residues. CDR1 and CDR2 (germline): MNHEY, SMNVEV (reference sequence). The V segment lost 6 bases and the J segment 5 bases; nucleotides outside the gene matches: 7. The CDR3 reads CASREGTGENNSPLHF. The CDR3 nucleotides read TGTGCCAGCAGGGAAGGGACAGGGGAAAATAATTCACCCCTCCACTTT.

This clonotype appeared a few times. The rearrangement uses TRBV6-2 or TRBV6-3 and TRBJ2-7; D is possibly TRBD2 (6 bases). The CDR3 is 14 residues long. The V and J ends lost 7 bases and 3 bases respectively, with 16 bases between them. Germline CDR1 and CDR2: MNHEY and SVGEGT. Written as DNA, the CDR3 is TGTGCCAGCACCCCCCTGGAGGGTAGCTACGAGCAGTACTTC. Amino acids: CASTPLEGSYEQYF.

The gene calls are TRBV6-5 and TRBJ2-7; 7 nucleotides align to TRBD1. This CDR3 contains 12 residues. CDR1 is MNHEY, CDR2 SVGAGI, per germline. After removal of 11 bases from V and 3 bases from J, the junction contained 7 bases not matched to a gene. CDR3 residues: CAATGSGYEQYF. DNA for the CDR3: TGTGCCGCGACAGGGTCTGGCTACGAGCAGTACTTC.

The V call is TRBV4-2, the J call TRBJ1-6; 8 bases agree with TRBD1. Per germline, CDR1 LGHNA and CDR2 YNFKEQ. V lost 4 bases to trimming and J lost 8 bases; unmatched junction nucleotides: 10. The CDR3 runs 16 residues. The CDR3 reads CASSLLQGARDSPLHF. The CDR3 coding sequence is TGTGCCAGCAGCCTACTGCAGGGGGCTCGGGATTCACCCCTCCACTTT.

This clonotype was detected a few times. The chain combines TRBV11-3 with TRBJ1-6; possible D gene TRBD1, 5 bases. Trimming removed 5 bases at V and 5 bases at J, with 16 bases between. This CDR3 spans 16 amino acids. Germline CDR1 SGHNT, CDR2 YENEEA. The CDR3 reads CASSQNRQRDNSPLHF. The CDR3 DNA is TGTGCCAGCAGCCAAAACAGACAGAGAGATAATTCACCCCTCCACTTT.

This clonotype was observed at least ten times. The chain has TRBV12-5 and TRBJ1-1; D remains unclear. The CDR3 length is 12 residues. Per the germline V gene, CDR1 is LGHNT and CDR2 is FRNRAP. The V end was cut by 6 bases, the J end by 0 bases, with 5 bases between. The chain's CDR3 is CASGNMNTEAFF. The CDR3 DNA reads as TGTGCTAGTGGGAACATGAACACTGAAGCTTTCTTT.

The V call is TRBV4-3, the J call TRBJ2-7; D uncertain. Germline lookup yields CDR1 LGHNA and CDR2 YSLEER. The ends were cut back, 0 bases at V and 0 bases at J, with 6 bases in the middle. CDR3 length equals 14 residues. CDR3 loop: CASSQDRSSYEQYF. The CDR3 coding sequence is TGCGCCAGCAGCCAAGATAGGAGCTCCTACGAGCAGTACTTC.

The sample holds a few counts of this clonotype. This chain joins TRBV25-1 and TRBJ2-7, with 8 bases aligning to TRBD1. The trim removed 1 base at V and 6 bases at J, leaving 5 bases unmatched. This CDR3 region has 14 residues. Germline lookup yields CDR1 MGHDK and CDR2 SYGVNS. The CDR3 region is CASSEFRTGGEQYF. CDR3 nucleotides: TGTGCCAGCAGTGAATTTAGAACAGGGGGCGAGCAGTACTTC.